The source of this T cell receptor (beta chain) is a study of control samples from healthy donors and cancer patients. Some clones are missing from TCRdb's copy, which holds only in-frame ones; the method was immunoSEQ multiplex PCR. The sample yields roughly 370,000 clones, approximately 92% seen once. With 0 bases removed from V and 3 bases from J, the gap between germline ends came to 0 bases. This CDR3 has 13 amino acids. CDR1 SGHVS and CDR2 FQNEAQ come from the germline V gene. Material: PBMCs. The chain couples TRBV7-8 to TRBJ2-6; no reliable D call. The receptor was derived from a man in his forties with head and neck cancer. The CDR3 nucleotides are TGTGCCAGCAGCTTAGCTGGGGCCAACGTCCTGACTTTC. Amino acid sequence: CASSLAGANVLTF.